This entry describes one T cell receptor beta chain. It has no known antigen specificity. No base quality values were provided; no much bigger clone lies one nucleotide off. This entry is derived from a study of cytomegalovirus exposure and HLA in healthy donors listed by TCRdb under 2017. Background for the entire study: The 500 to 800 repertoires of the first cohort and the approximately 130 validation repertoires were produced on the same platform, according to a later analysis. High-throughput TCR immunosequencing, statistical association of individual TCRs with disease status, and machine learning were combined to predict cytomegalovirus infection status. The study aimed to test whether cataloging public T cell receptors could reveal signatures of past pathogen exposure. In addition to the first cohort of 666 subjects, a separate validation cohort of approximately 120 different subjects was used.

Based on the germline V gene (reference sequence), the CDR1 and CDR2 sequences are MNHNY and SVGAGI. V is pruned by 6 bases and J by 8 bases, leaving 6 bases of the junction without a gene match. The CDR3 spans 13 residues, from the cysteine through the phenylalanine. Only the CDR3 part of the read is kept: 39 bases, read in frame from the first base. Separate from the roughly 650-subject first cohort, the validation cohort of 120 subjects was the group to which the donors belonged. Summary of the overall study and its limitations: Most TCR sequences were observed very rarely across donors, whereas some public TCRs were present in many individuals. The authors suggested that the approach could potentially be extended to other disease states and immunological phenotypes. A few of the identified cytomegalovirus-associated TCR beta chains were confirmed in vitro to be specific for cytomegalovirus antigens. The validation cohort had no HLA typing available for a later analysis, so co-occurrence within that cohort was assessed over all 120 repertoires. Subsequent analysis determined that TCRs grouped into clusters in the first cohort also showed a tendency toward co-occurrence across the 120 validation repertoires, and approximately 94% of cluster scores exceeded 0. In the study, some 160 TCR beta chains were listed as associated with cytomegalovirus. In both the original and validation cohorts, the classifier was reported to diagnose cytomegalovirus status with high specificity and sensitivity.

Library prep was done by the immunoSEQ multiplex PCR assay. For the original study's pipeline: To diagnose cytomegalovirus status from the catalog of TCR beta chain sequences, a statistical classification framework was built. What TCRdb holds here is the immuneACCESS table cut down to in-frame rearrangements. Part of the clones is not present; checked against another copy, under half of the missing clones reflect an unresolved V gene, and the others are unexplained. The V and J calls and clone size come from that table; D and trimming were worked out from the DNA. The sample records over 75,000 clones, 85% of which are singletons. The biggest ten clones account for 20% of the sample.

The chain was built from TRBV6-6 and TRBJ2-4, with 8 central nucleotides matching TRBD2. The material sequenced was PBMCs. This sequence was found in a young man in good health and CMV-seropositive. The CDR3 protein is CASSSGTRDIQYF. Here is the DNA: TGTGCCAGCAGCTCCGGGACTAGAGACATTCAGTACTTC.